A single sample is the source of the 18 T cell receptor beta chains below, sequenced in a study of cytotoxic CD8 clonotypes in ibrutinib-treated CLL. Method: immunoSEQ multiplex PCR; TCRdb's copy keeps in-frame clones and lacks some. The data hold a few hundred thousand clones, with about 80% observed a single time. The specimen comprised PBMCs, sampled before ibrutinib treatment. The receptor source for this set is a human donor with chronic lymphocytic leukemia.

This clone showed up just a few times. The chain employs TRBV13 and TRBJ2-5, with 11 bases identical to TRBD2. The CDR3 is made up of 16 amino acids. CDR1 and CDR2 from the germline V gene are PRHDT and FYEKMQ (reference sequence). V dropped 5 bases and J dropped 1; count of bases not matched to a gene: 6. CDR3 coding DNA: TGTGCCAGCAGCCATAGACTAGCGGGACGCCAAGAGACCCAGTACTTC. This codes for CASSHRLAGRQETQYF.

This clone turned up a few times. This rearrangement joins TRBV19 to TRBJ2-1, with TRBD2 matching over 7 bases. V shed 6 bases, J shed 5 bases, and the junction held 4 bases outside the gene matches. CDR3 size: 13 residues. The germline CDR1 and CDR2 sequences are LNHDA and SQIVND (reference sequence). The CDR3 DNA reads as TGTGCCAGTAGGGGGAGGGGCAACAATGAGCAGTTCTTC. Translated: CASRGRGNNEQFF.

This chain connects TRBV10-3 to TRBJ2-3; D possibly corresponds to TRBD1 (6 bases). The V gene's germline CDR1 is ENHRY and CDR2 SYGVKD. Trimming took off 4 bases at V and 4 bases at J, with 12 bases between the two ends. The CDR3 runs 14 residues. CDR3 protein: CAISGHRVSDTQYF. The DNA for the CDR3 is TGTGCCATCAGTGGACACAGGGTGTCAGATACGCAGTATTTT.

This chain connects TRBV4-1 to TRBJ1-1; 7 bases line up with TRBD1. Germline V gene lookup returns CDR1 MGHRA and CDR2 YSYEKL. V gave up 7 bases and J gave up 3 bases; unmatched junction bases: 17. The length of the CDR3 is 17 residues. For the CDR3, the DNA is TGCGCCAGCACTGCCTCGGTTCAGCTCACAGGGGACACTGAAGCTTTCTTT. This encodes CASTASVQLTGDTEAFF.

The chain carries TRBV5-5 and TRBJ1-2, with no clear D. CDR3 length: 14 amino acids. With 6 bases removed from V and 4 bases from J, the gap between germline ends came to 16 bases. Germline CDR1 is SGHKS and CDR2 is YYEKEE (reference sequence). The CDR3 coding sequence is TGTGCCAGCACTTTTGGCGGACGGTCCTATGGCTACACCTTC. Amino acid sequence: CASTFGGRSYGYTF.

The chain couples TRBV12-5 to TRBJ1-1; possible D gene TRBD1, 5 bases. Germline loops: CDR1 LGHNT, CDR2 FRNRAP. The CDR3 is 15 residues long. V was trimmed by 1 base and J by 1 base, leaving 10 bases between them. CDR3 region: CASGLETRENTEAFF. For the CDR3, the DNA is TGTGCTAGTGGTTTGGAAACCAGGGAGAACACTGAAGCTTTCTTT.

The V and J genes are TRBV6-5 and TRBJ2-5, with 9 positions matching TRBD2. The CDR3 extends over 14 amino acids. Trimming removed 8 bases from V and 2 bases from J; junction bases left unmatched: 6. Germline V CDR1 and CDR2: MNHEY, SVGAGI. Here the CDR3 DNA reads TGTGCCAGCCGGAGGACTAGCGCTCAAGAGACCCAGTACTTC. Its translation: CASRRTSAQETQYF.

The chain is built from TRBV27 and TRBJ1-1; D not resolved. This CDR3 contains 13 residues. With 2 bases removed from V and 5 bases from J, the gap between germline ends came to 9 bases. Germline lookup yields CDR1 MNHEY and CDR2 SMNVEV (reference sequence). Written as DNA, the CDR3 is TGTGCCAGCAGTTTAGATGACACGACTGAAGCTTTCTTT. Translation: CASSLDDTTEAFF.

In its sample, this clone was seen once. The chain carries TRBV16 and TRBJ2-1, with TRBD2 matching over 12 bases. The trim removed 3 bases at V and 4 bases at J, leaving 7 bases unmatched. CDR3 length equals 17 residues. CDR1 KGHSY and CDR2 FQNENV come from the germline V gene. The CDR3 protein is CASSHGLAGHNYNEQFF. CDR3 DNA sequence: TGTGCCAGCAGCCATGGACTAGCGGGACACAATTACAATGAGCAGTTCTTC.

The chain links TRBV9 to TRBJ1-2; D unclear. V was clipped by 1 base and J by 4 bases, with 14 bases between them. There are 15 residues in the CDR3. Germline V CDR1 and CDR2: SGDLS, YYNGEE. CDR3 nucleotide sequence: TGTGCCAGCAGCGTATCTACACAACTGGGCTATGGCTACACCTTC. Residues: CASSVSTQLGYGYTF.

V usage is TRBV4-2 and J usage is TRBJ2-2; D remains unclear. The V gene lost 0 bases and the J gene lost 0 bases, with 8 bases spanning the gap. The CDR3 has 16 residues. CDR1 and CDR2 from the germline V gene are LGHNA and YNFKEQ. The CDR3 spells CASSQDFYANTGELFF. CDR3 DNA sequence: TGTGCCAGCAGCCAAGATTTCTACGCGAACACCGGGGAGCTGTTTTTT.

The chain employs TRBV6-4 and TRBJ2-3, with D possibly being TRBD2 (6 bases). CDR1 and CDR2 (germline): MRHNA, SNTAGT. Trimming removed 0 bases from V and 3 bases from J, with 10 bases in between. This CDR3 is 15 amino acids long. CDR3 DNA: TGTGCCAGCAGTGACTCGGCTAGCGCAACAGATACGCAGTATTTT. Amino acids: CASSDSASATDTQYF.

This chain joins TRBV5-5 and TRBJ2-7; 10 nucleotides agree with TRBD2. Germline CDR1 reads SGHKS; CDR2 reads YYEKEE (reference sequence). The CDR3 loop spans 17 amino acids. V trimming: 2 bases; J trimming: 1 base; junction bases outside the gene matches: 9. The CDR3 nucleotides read TGTGCCAGCAGCTTAAGGACTAGCGGAGGCGGATCCTACGAGCAGTACTTC. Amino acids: CASSLRTSGGGSYEQYF.

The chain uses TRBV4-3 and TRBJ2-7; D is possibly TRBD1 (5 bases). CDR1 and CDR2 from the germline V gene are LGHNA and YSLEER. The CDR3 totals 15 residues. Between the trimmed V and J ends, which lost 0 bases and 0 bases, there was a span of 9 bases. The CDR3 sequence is CASSQDRTFSYEQYF. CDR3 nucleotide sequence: TGCGCCAGCAGCCAAGATAGGACATTCTCCTACGAGCAGTACTTC.

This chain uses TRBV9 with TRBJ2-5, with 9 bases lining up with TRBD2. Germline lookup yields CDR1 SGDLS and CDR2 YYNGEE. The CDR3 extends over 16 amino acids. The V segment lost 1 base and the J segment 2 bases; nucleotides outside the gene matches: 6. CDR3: CASSVRLAGNQETQYF. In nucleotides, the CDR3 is TGTGCCAGCAGCGTACGCCTAGCGGGAAATCAAGAGACCCAGTACTTC. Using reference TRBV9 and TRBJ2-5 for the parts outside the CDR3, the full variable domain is DSGVTQTPKHLITATGQRVTLRCSPRSGDLSVYWYQQSLDQGLQFLIQYYNGEERAKGNILERFSAQQFPDLHSELNLSSLELGDSALYFCASSVRLAGNQETQYFGPGTRLLVL.

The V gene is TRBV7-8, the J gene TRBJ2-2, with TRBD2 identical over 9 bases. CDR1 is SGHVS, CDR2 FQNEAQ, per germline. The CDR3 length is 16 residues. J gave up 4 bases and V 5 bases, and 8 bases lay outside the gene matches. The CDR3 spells CASSPLAGFVTGELFF. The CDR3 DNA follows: TGTGCCAGCAGCCCACTAGCGGGTTTTGTCACCGGGGAGCTGTTTTTT. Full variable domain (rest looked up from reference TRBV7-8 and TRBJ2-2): GAGVSQSPRYKVAKRGQDVALRCDPISGHVSLFWYQQALGQGPEFLTYFQNEAQLDKSGLPSDRFFAERPEGSVSTLKIQRTQQEDSAVYLCASSPLAGFVTGELFFGEGSRLTVL.

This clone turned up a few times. CDR3 sequence reads: CASSPFVSRSNTEAFF. In DNA, the CDR3 is TGTGCCAGCAGCCCTTTCGTGAGCAGGTCGAACACTGAAGCTTTCTTT. J is TRBJ1-1 and V is TRBV4-2, with D uncertain. Looked up from germline, CDR1 is LGHNA and CDR2 is YNFKEQ. The CDR3 runs 16 residues. V was pared by 4 bases and J by 1 base, with 16 bases between.

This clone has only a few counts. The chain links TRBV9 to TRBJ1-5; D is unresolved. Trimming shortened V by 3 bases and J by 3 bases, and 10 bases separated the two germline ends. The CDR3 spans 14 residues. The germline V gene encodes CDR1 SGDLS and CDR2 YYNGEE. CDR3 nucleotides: TGTGCCAGCAGCGGTGGGAACGTCAATCAGCCCCAGCATTTT. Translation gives CASSGGNVNQPQHF.